The clone carrying this TCR beta chain has only one observation. Its antigen is not identified. This PCR relied on a set of 60 Vbeta primers and 13 Jbeta primers. Data came from immunoSEQ multiplex PCR; TCRdb stores just in-frame clones and leaves some out. The sample yields 300,000 or so clones, approximately 85% seen once. This CDR3 contains 14 residues. Trimming shortened V by 2 bases and J by 0 bases, and 7 bases separated the two germline ends. The germline V gene has CDR1 SGHNT and CDR2 YENEEA. This sample was taken from a study of cytomegalovirus exposure and HLA in healthy donors. Study details: Within an early data release were 85 million or so unique TCRs drawn from HLA-typed donors.

Study results and limitations: Reportedly, cytomegalovirus status was diagnosed with high sensitivity and specificity. Several of the most significant clusters appeared linked to common viral pathogens, based on a later analysis.

The chain recombines TRBV11-3 with TRBJ1-1; D ambiguous. Sequencing used PBMCs. The sequence was collected from a woman between 40 and 50 years old in good health and CMV-seropositive. CDR3 nucleotide sequence: TGTGCCAGCAGCTTAACTGGGCTGAACACTGAAGCTTTCTTT. It translates to CASSLTGLNTEAFF. The complete variable domain, with remaining parts taken from reference TRBV11-3 and TRBJ1-1, reads EAGVVQSPRYKIIEKKQPVAFWCNPISGHNTLYWYLQNLGQGPELLIRYENEEAVDDSQLPKDRFSAERLKGVDSTLKIQPAELGDSAVYLCASSLTGLNTEAFFGQGTRLTVV.